This TCR beta chain appears in the sequencing data of a study of blood T cell repertoires in COVID-19 (dated by TCRdb to between 2020 and 2021). Describing the broader study: Collaborator samples came from the United States, Italy and Spain and covered acute and convalescent phases of COVID-19. The prospective study material was composed of cDNA or gDNA derived from T cells, B-cell-depleted T cells, or PBMCs. HLA class I and class II types, where available, came from metadata supplied by the sample provider rather than from assay-based typing. The samples were drawn from two sources: the first 160 participants of the ongoing ImmuneRACE study, and over 1,000 subjects contributed by 6 global collaborators. Nearly every sample came with metadata listing a de-identified subject ID, COVID-19 status, age in years and sex. Subjects who had been exposed to COVID-19, were actively infected with it, or had recovered from it provided the deeply sampled blood TCRbeta repertoires that made up the dataset. The repertoires were released in a freely available public database intended as a resource for research on the immune response to SARS-CoV-2.

With regard to this clone: This receptor's antigen is unknown. No quality values exist for individual bases; no much larger clone is one base distant. This same CDR3 is encoded by further DNA sequences in the sample.

A second Seattle source provided samples from volunteer blood donors who had recovered from COVID-19. Each collaborating institution followed its own protocols to collect whole blood in K2EDTA tubes. For TCRbeta analysis, collaborators shipped samples as frozen whole blood, isolated PBMCs, or DNA extracted from either of those sample types. What the work shows at the level of the full study, not this receptor alone: The quantity of clinical and demographic metadata differed by source and by participant and was supplied without curation.

TCRbeta CDR3 regions were amplified from genomic DNA by means of the immunoSEQ Assay, a bias-controlled multiplex PCR. The authors' analysis ran thus. Nucleated cell counts per sample were estimated from amplification of reference gene primers within the assay. Sequence reads were collapsed and filtered to measure the absolute abundance of every unique TCRbeta CDR3 rearrangement. For each sample, productive Simpson clonality was calculated by taking the square root of Simpson's diversity index across productive rearrangements. TCRdb limited this immuneACCESS table to in-frame rearrangements with V and J called. A share of clones is missing; checked studies link under half to unresolved V genes, and the rest is unexplained. V, J and clone size are those of that table, while D and trimming were read from the DNA. Present in this sample are 130,000 to 150,000 clones, roughly 80% of which were seen just once. Roughly 3.6% of the sample comes from the top ten.

Including the terminal cysteine and phenylalanine, the CDR3 comprises 12 residues. CDR3 DNA is the only sequence kept; it has 36 bases, read in frame from the first base. The V end gives up 4 bases and the J end 9 bases, leaving 4 bases in the junction not matched to a gene. The sequence derives from a man between 65 and 85 years old who had recovered from COVID-19. Here the chain combines TRBV12-3 or TRBV12-4 and TRBJ2-5; the central 8 bases match TRBD2. Sequenced input: peripheral blood. The nucleotides read TGTGCCAGCAGTTCCCCGGGGGGGGCCCAGTACTTC. This encodes CASSSPGGAQYF.